The rows below give T cell receptor beta chains drawn from one sample of a study of multiple sclerosis patients with progressive multifocal leukoencephalopathy. Profiling relied on immunoSEQ multiplex PCR, and the TCRdb table lists in-frame clones only, not all of them. In the table there are 30,000 or so clones, around 91% of which are singletons. This specimen consisted of PBMCs, obtained from a patient treated with natalizumab. The source is a human donor with multiple sclerosis. Each CDR3 is given with its conserved first and last residue. The D gene is left open where the match is weak. Clone size, where shown, is once, few, many, or a class for clones that have expanded.

>TRBV5-5|-|TRBJ2-5|-
CASSRNPQAKETQYF
TGTGCCAGCAGCCGAAATCCGCAGGCAAAAGAGACCCAGTACTTC
>TRBV9|TRBD2|TRBJ2-1|-
CASSADGGANNEQFF
TGTGCCAGCAGCGCGGACGGGGGGGCTAACAATGAGCAGTTCTTC
>TRBV15|-|TRBJ1-3|-
CATSTRPLSGNTIYF
TGTGCCACCAGCACAAGACCACTCTCTGGAAACACCATATATTTT
>TRBV9|-|TRBJ1-4|-
CASSPDWRWEKLFF
TGTGCCAGCAGCCCGGACTGGAGGTGGGAAAAACTGTTTTTT
>TRBV27|-|TRBJ1-5|-
CAIYNQPQHF
TGTGCCATCTACAATCAGCCCCAGCATTTT
>TRBV4-1|-|TRBJ1-5|-
CASSQVGYSNQPQHF
TGCGCCAGCAGCCAAGTGGGTTATAGCAATCAGCCCCAGCATTTT
>TRBV6-1|-|TRBJ2-7|-
CASSGAVRTYEQYF
TGTGCCAGCAGTGGGGCGGTCCGAACCTACGAGCAGTACTTC
>TRBV7-9|-|TRBJ1-1|-
CASSQPNSVPNTEAFF
TGTGCCAGCAGCCAACCAAACAGCGTACCAAACACTGAAGCTTTCTTT
>TRBV6-4|-|TRBJ1-6|-
CASGEGSASPLHF
TGTGCCAGTGGGGAGGGTTCGGCCTCACCCCTCCACTTT
>TRBV9|TRBD1|TRBJ1-2|-
CASSSGTGGGYTF
TGTGCCAGCAGCTCCGGGACAGGGGGCGGCTACACCTTC
>TRBV6-5|-|TRBJ2-7|-
CASSPTTAPYEQYF
TGTGCCAGCAGTCCCACCACTGCACCCTACGAGCAGTACTTC
>TRBV7-9|TRBD1|TRBJ1-1|-
CASSNRGTEAFF
TGTGCCAGCAGCAACAGGGGGACTGAAGCTTTCTTT
>TRBV30|-|TRBJ1-2|-
CAWIPLRGLLWGYTF
TGTGCCTGGATCCCCCTTAGGGGCCTACTATGGGGCTACACCTTC
>TRBV7-9|-|TRBJ1-6|-
CASSYQSGARDSPLHF
TGTGCCAGCAGCTACCAATCAGGGGCGCGTGATTCACCCCTCCACTTT
>TRBV7-9|TRBD2|TRBJ2-5|-
CASSLTSGGAWETQYF
TGTGCCAGCAGCCTGACTAGCGGGGGGGCTTGGGAGACCCAGTACTTC
>TRBV7-2|TRBD1|TRBJ2-5|once
CASSLKTGAQYF
TGTGCCAGCAGCTTAAAAACAGGGGCCCAGTACTTC
>TRBV2|TRBD1|TRBJ2-3|-
CASSTRQGAVDTQYF
TGTGCCAGCAGTACGCGACAGGGGGCAGTGGATACGCAGTATTTT
>TRBV6-5|-|TRBJ1-2|-
CASSYGREGYGYTF
TGTGCCAGCAGTTACGGGCGGGAAGGCTATGGCTACACCTTC
>TRBV5-6|TRBD1|TRBJ2-7|few
CASSLGRGYPYEQYF
TGTGCCAGCAGCTTGGGCAGGGGGTACCCCTACGAGCAGTACTTC
>TRBV29-1|TRBD2|TRBJ2-5|-
CSGTRNRGETQYF
TGCAGCGGGACTAGAAATCGGGGAGAGACCCAGTACTTC
>TRBV4-2|TRBD2|TRBJ2-3|-
CASSRTGTSGGGSDTQYF
TGTGCCAGCAGCCGAACCGGGACTAGCGGGGGAGGGTCGGATACGCAGTATTTT
>TRBV15|-|TRBJ2-7|-
CATSRRTAKDSYEQYF
TGTGCCACCAGCAGACGGACCGCTAAGGACTCCTACGAGCAGTACTTC